This passage covers 4 T cell receptor beta chains from one sample sequenced in a study of blood T cell repertoires in COVID-19. This table comes from immunoSEQ multiplex PCR, and its TCRdb copy is limited to in-frame clones, with some not included. The sample holds 85,000 to 130,000 clones; roughly 92% are singletons and the top ten take 4.5% to 6%. Input material: peripheral blood. The receptors were gathered from a man aged 70-80 years with acute or convalescent COVID-19.

The rearrangement uses TRBV10-3 and TRBJ2-1; 7 bases line up with TRBD2. From germline, CDR1 is ENHRY and CDR2 SYGVKD. The ends lost 4 bases at V and 0 bases at J; junction bases unmatched: 6. CDR3 length equals 16 residues. DNA for the CDR3: TGTGCCATCAGTGGGGGAGCGGGGAGCTCCTACAATGAGCAGTTCTTC. Translated: CAISGGAGSSYNEQFF.

The chain joins TRBV7-2 to TRBJ1-2; D possibly corresponds to TRBD1 (5 bases). This CDR3 region has 14 residues. Germline loops: CDR1 SGHTA, CDR2 FQGNSA. Trimming left V 3 bases short and J 5 bases short, with 13 bases between. Here the CDR3 reads CASSFGGEGYGYTF. As DNA, the CDR3 is TGTGCCAGCAGCTTCGGGGGGGAAGGGTATGGCTACACCTTC.

This clone was seen just once. The chain carries TRBV19 and TRBJ2-3; D remains unclear. The V and J ends lost 0 bases and 7 bases respectively, with 5 bases between them. The V gene's germline CDR1 is LNHDA and CDR2 SQIVND (reference sequence). CDR3 length equals 12 residues. CDR3 region: CASSIDRYTQYF. The CDR3 nucleotides are TGTGCCAGTAGTATAGATCGGTATACGCAGTATTTT. Full variable domain (missing parts from reference TRBV19 and TRBJ2-3): DGGITQSPKYLFRKEGQNVTLSCEQNLNHDAMYWYRQDPGQGLRLIYYSQIVNDFQKGDIAEGYSVSREKKESFPLTVTSAQKNPTAFYLCASSIDRYTQYFGPGTRLTVL.

This chain joins TRBV6-2 or TRBV6-3 and TRBJ2-1; possible D gene TRBD2, 6 bases. The germline V gene has CDR1 MNHEY and CDR2 SVGEGT. The V end was cut by 5 bases, the J end by 2 bases, with 19 bases between. CDR3 length equals 17 residues. The CDR3 DNA follows: TGTGCCAGCAGTGGGGGGATTCCCTATGGGCCCTACAATGAGCAGTTCTTC. Its translation: CASSGGIPYGPYNEQFF.